This T cell receptor beta chain was sequenced for a study of cytomegalovirus exposure and HLA in healthy donors. On this clone itself: Its antigen is not known.

General study findings and limits: Several V segments, TRBV6-2 and TRBV6-3 among them, could not be told apart and were dropped. Altogether, about 160 TCR beta chains were recorded as cytomegalovirus-associated. A later analysis appeared to link common viral pathogens to several of the most significant clusters. When analyzed later, a missense DCLRE1C variant was found to be linked to TCR beta V- and J-gene trimming.

Primers: 60 Vbeta forward and 13 Jbeta reverse. This table comes from immunoSEQ multiplex PCR, and its TCRdb copy is limited to in-frame clones, with some not included. The repertoire has about 96,000 clones, 60% to 75% of them found once; the top ten carry 3.2%. Germline CDR1 and CDR2: WNHNN and SYGVQD (reference sequence). V was pared by 4 bases and J by 7 bases, with 17 bases between. This CDR3 has 15 amino acids. The sample was PBMCs. The V and J genes are TRBV10-1 and TRBJ2-1; D possibly corresponds to TRBD2 (5 bases). The TCR was taken from a man aged 60 to 75 in good health and CMV-seronegative. CDR3 residues: CASSVKVGVGNEQFF. CDR3 DNA: TGCGCCAGCAGTGTCAAGGTGGGAGTGGGGAATGAGCAGTTCTTC.